A selection of T cell receptor beta chains follows, all from one sample in a study of T cell responses to AZD1222 COVID-19 vaccine. The assay was immunoSEQ multiplex PCR, and TCRdb's table has in-frame clones only and misses some. The repertoire includes approximately 150,000 clones, just over 90% of them detected once, and approximately 1.2% sits in the top ten. The specimen comprised peripheral blood, sampled 28 days after the second AZD1222 dose. Receptors originate from an adult who received the AZD1222 COVID-19 vaccine. Each CDR3 is given with its conserved first and last residue. Where a row states a size, it is once, few, many or the class of an expanded clone; other rows omit it.

CASSSELNIQYF	TRBV7-9	TRBJ2-4	.
CASSFGFSGRPNTGELFF	TRBV13	TRBJ2-2	.
CASSLVQGGGYTF	TRBV7-2	TRBJ1-2	.
CASSVTTSGQQFF	TRBV2	TRBJ2-1	.
CASSLPLPGTEAFF	TRBV28	TRBJ1-1	.
CASSQLETQYF	TRBV7-9	TRBJ2-5	.
CASSSRGGLANYGYTF	TRBV7-9	TRBJ1-2	.
CASRIGTGVAEQYF	TRBV2	TRBJ2-7	.
CASSQDPRGEDSEAFF	TRBV4-3	TRBJ1-1	.
CATSRDPDWDSPLHF	TRBV15	TRBJ1-6	.
CASSGQQGYEQYF	TRBV19	TRBJ2-7	.
CASSAWGLAGSYNEQFF	TRBV9	TRBJ2-1	.
CASSQDSYEQYF	TRBV3-1/TRBV3-2	TRBJ2-7	many
CASGSPSAGLGENTIYF	TRBV12-5	TRBJ1-3	.
CATPSNTGELFF	TRBV7-9	TRBJ2-2	.
CASSFPGTGHAFF	TRBV12-3/TRBV12-4	TRBJ1-1	.
CASSPELTGPGEQYF	TRBV19	TRBJ2-7	.
CASSLEAVYEQYF	TRBV11-2	TRBJ2-7	.
CASRSNPGTGGFGYTF	TRBV7-2	TRBJ1-2	.
CASSPGLAGTYEQYF	TRBV18	TRBJ2-7	once
CASSYSSRTSYEQYF	TRBV6-2/TRBV6-3	TRBJ2-7	.
CASSDPQGVDTEAFF	TRBV19	TRBJ1-1	few
CASSQGASGRAVDTQYF	TRBV4-1	TRBJ2-3	.
CASSSDISTETFF	TRBV5-1	TRBJ1-1	once
CASLHGYEQYF	TRBV27	TRBJ2-7	.
CASSIVWGGGGYGYTF	TRBV19	TRBJ1-2	.
CATRPGLAGEKETQYF	TRBV15	TRBJ2-5	.
CASSQVEGNQPQHF	TRBV4-1	TRBJ1-5	once
CASGGSTGPRTNYGYTF	TRBV7-8	TRBJ1-2	.
CATSREGGPGELFF	TRBV15	TRBJ2-2	.
CASRTGQGGEQYF	TRBV28	TRBJ2-7	once
CASSLRRQTLAFF	TRBV7-3	TRBJ1-1	.
CASSLNRHGNTIYF	TRBV5-6	TRBJ1-3	.
CASSYLGSSYNSPLHF	TRBV6-5	TRBJ1-6	.
CASPQTSSYNEQFF	TRBV7-9	TRBJ2-1	.
CASSPFGVAGGPVEQFF	TRBV7-3	TRBJ2-1	.
CASSRAAVYGYTF	TRBV11-2	TRBJ1-2	.
CSAETGTRTEAFF	TRBV29-1	TRBJ1-1	.
CASRLGVREEFHNEQFF	TRBV4-1	TRBJ2-1	.
CASSSTGTENIQYF	TRBV28	TRBJ2-4	.
CASSYLRGGLYEQYF	TRBV27	TRBJ2-7	.
CASSINNEQFF	TRBV28	TRBJ2-1	.
CASSEGPKTTQYF	TRBV2	TRBJ2-3	.
CASSTTLPLGGRVFYGYTF	TRBV7-9	TRBJ1-2	.
CATSGDPPSEQFF	TRBV24-1	TRBJ2-1	.
CASSILGQGVDEQYF	TRBV19	TRBJ2-7	.
CATSRDKGQGTSYEQYF	TRBV15	TRBJ2-7	.
CASSIDRARHTEAFF	TRBV7-2	TRBJ1-1	once
CASSLQGGRNQPQHF	TRBV7-2	TRBJ1-5	.
CASSPGGPTGELFF	TRBV28	TRBJ2-2	.
CASSPPREPSYEQYF	TRBV28	TRBJ2-7	.
CASSLARGDSQRDYEQYF	TRBV7-9	TRBJ2-7	.
CASSVGIGATYGYTF	TRBV9	TRBJ1-2	.
CASRDTSGSYEQYF	TRBV5-1	TRBJ2-7	.
CASSSASGNTIYF	TRBV9	TRBJ1-3	.